This entry describes one TCR beta chain. The sample belongs to a study of cytomegalovirus exposure and HLA in healthy donors. PCR employed 60 Vbeta and 13 Jbeta primers. Profiling relied on immunoSEQ multiplex PCR, and the TCRdb table lists in-frame clones only, not all of them. The sample comprises roughly 150,000 clones, 70% of which are singletons, and approximately 1.8% rests with the top ten. Germline V lookup: CDR1 SGHRS, CDR2 YFSETQ. Trimming shortened V by 2 bases and J by 2 bases, and 12 bases separated the two germline ends. The CDR3 runs to 15 residues. The chain combines TRBV5-1 with TRBJ2-3; the D gene is possibly TRBD1 (5 bases). This TCR derives from a woman in her twenties or thirties in good health and CMV-seronegative. The sample consisted of PBMCs. Written as DNA, the CDR3 is TGCGCCAGCAGCTTACAGGCATTGGACACAGATACGCAGTATTTT. It is translated as CASSLQALDTDTQYF.